One sample yielded the 29 T cell receptor beta chains listed below, sequenced in a study of T cells after yellow fever vaccination. Each CDR3 protein gets one entry after TCRdb re-called the 5' RACE reads with MiXCR. The table records 500,000 to 550,000 distinct CDR3 sequences, 20% to 25% of them present only once. The starting material was PBMCs, obtained approximately 22 days after the first yellow fever vaccination. The receptors were gathered from a man between 18 and 35 years old who received the YFV17D yellow fever vaccine.

The rearrangement uses TRBV12-3 or TRBV12-4 and TRBJ1-4, with D perhaps matching TRBD1 (6 bases). Trimming shortened V by 6 bases and J by 8 bases, and 16 bases separated the two germline ends. The CDR3 has 14 amino acids. CDR3 nucleotides: TGTGCCAGCAGGTCTCAGGGGCTTGGGGAAAAACTGTTTTTT. Translating gives CASRSQGLGEKLFF.

This clonotype has a handful of counts. CDR3 protein: CASSDPGTGGYEQYV. Written as DNA, the CDR3 is TGCGCCAGCAGTGACCCCGGGACAGGGGGCTACGAGCAGTACGTC. V and J are TRBV10-2 and TRBJ2-7, with 11 bases matching TRBD1. V lost 3 bases to trimming and J lost 3 bases; unmatched junction nucleotides: 4. The CDR3 runs 15 residues. CDR1 is WSHSY, CDR2 SAAADI, per germline.

This clonotype has a count of ten or more. The gene calls are TRBV5-1 and TRBJ2-6; D not certain. The V end was cut by 2 bases, the J end by 0 bases, with 3 bases between. The CDR3 covers 14 residues. In germline, CDR1 is SGHRS, CDR2 YFSETQ. CDR3 DNA sequence: TGCGCCAGCAGCTTAGGCTCTGGGGCCAACGTCCTGACTTTC. Its protein is CASSLGSGANVLTF. Combining the CDR3 with reference TRBV5-1 and TRBJ2-6 gives the whole variable domain KAGVTQTPRYLIKTRGQQVTLSCSPISGHRSVSWYQQTPGQGLQFLFEYFSETQRNKGNFPGRFSGRQFSNSRSEMNVSTLELGDSALYLCASSLGSGANVLTFGAGSRLTVL.

The rearrangement joins TRBV20-1 to TRBJ1-2, with D possibly being TRBD1 (6 bases). The CDR3 extends over 14 amino acids. Germline CDR1 and CDR2: DFQATT and SNEGSKA (reference sequence). Trimming cost V 5 bases and J 8 bases, with 21 bases left between them. The CDR3 spells CSAQSDRPLRGYTF. CDR3 sequence (DNA): TGCAGTGCTCAATCCGACAGGCCTCTAAGGGGCTACACCTTC.

There are many counts of this clonotype. J is TRBJ2-1 and V is TRBV20-1; a weak D match, TRBD1 (6 bases). The germline V and J ends were trimmed by 0 bases and 8 bases, with 14 bases remaining between them. The germline V gene encodes CDR1 DFQATT and CDR2 SNEGSKA (reference sequence). The CDR3 has 14 residues. The CDR3 sequence: CSARDWTKGDEQFF. CDR3 sequence (DNA): TGCAGTGCTAGAGATTGGACCAAGGGGGATGAGCAGTTCTTC.

This clonotype was picked up a small number of times. This chain links TRBV18 with TRBJ2-7; maybe TRBD1 (6 bases). Germline CDR1 and CDR2: KGHSH and LQKENI. V was pared by 5 bases and J by 0 bases, with 20 bases between. The CDR3 loop spans 17 amino acids. The DNA of the CDR3 is TGTGCCAGCTCATTCGGACCCCAGACAGGTAGCTCCTACGAGCAGTACGTC. It encodes CASSFGPQTGSSYEQYV.

This rearrangement joins TRBV6-4 to TRBJ2-1; the D gene is possibly TRBD2 (7 bases). The germline V gene encodes CDR1 MRHNA and CDR2 SNTAGT. The length of the CDR3 is 12 residues. Trimming stripped 5 bases from V and 10 bases from J, with 12 bases between. For the CDR3, the DNA is TGTGCCAGCAGTCCACAGGGAGGGGAGCAGTTCTTC. It yields the protein CASSPQGGEQFF.

The chain recombines TRBV7-2 with TRBJ1-1, with D unclear. V lost 0 bases and J lost 7, with 9 bases in between. The CDR3 length is 13 residues. Germline-derived CDR1 and CDR2 are SGHTA and FQGNSA. CDR3 region: CASSLAVGIEAFF. CDR3 nucleotides: TGTGCCAGCAGCTTAGCGGTGGGGATTGAAGCTTTCTTT. Drawing the rest from reference TRBV7-2 and TRBJ1-1, the complete variable domain is GAGVSQSPSNKVTEKGKDVELRCDPISGHTALYWYRQSLGQGLEFLIYFQGNSAPDKSGLPSDRFSAERTGGSVSTLTIQRTQQEDSAVYLCASSLAVGIEAFFGQGTRLTVV.

J is TRBJ1-4 and V is TRBV15; 8 nucleotides match TRBD1. Germline V gives CDR1 LNHNV, CDR2 YYDKDF (reference sequence). CDR3 length: 13 residues. After removal of 6 bases from V and 6 bases from J, the junction contained 3 bases not matched to a gene. CDR3: CATRSGGDEKLFF. The CDR3 DNA follows: TGTGCCACCAGGTCAGGGGGCGATGAAAAACTGTTTTTT. Variable domain in full (rest from reference TRBV15 and TRBJ1-4): DAMVIQNPRYQVTQFGKPVTLSCSQTLNHNVMYWYQQKSSQAPKLLFHYYDKDFNNEADTPDNFQSRRPNTSFCFLDIRSPGLGDTAMYLCATRSGGDEKLFFGSGTQLSVL.

CDR3 in amino acids: CASSQEASMYNEQFF. Here the CDR3 DNA reads TGCGCCAGCAGCCAAGAGGCTAGTATGTACAATGAGCAGTTCTTC. J is TRBJ2-1 and V is TRBV4-1; no clear D gene. Germline CDR1 and CDR2: MGHRA and YSYEKL. V gave up 0 bases and J gave up 4 bases, with 10 bases separating them. The length of the CDR3 is 15 residues.

In this sample, this clonotype turned up a few times. The CDR3 here is CASSTRSTGELFF. DNA for the CDR3: TGCGCCAGCAGCACCCGAAGCACCGGGGAGCTGTTTTTT. The gene calls are TRBV5-1 and TRBJ2-2; the D is unclear. The V gene's germline CDR1 is SGHRS and CDR2 YFSETQ. There are 13 residues in the CDR3. V gave up 4 bases and J gave up 4 bases, with 8 bases separating them. The complete variable domain, with remaining parts taken from reference TRBV5-1 and TRBJ2-2, reads KAGVTQTPRYLIKTRGQQVTLSCSPISGHRSVSWYQQTPGQGLQFLFEYFSETQRNKGNFPGRFSGRQFSNSRSEMNVSTLELGDSALYLCASSTRSTGELFFGEGSRLTVL.

This sequence joins TRBV9 and TRBJ2-7; TRBD1 agrees at 8 bases. Unmatched junction bases numbered 6, after V lost 4 bases and J lost 0 bases. This CDR3 contains 15 residues. Germline V gene data show CDR1 as SGDLS and CDR2 as YYNGEE. Here the CDR3 DNA reads TGTGCCAGCAGCCCCCGGACAGGGAACTCCTACGAGCAGTACTTC. Its translation is CASSPRTGNSYEQYF.

This clonotype was seen only a few times. V gene TRBV27 combines with J gene TRBJ2-1; 11 bases agree with TRBD1. CDR1 MNHEY and CDR2 SMNVEV come from the germline V gene (reference sequence). CDR3 length: 15 amino acids. With V trimmed by 3 bases and J by 6 bases, 4 bases remained unmatched. The DNA for the CDR3 is TGTGCCAGCAGTTTGGGGACAGGGGGTTTCAATGAGCAGTTCTTC. Its protein is CASSLGTGGFNEQFF.

The chain combines TRBV15 with TRBJ2-7; D is uncertain. V was trimmed by 0 bases and J by 6 bases, leaving 6 bases between them. Germline loops: CDR1 LNHNV, CDR2 YYDKDF (reference sequence). The CDR3 sequence is 12 residues long. Here the CDR3 reads CATSRDAGEQYV. CDR3 nucleotide sequence: TGTGCCACCAGCAGAGATGCCGGCGAGCAGTACGTC.

The CDR3 DNA reads TGTGCCAGCACCTCGTCGCAGGGGGGGTACAATGAGCAGTTCTTC. Protein sequence: CASTSSQGGYNEQFF. V and J are TRBV6-2 or TRBV6-3 and TRBJ2-1; D assignment may be TRBD1 or TRBD2 (7 bases each). CDR1 is MNHEY and CDR2 is SVGEGT in the germline V gene. The length of the CDR3 is 15 residues. V was cut by 7 bases and J by 4 bases, with 17 bases left in between.

J is TRBJ2-5 and V is TRBV12-3 or TRBV12-4; D assignment may be TRBD1 or TRBD2 (5 bases each). V lost 6 bases and J lost 2, with 13 bases in between. The CDR3 consists of 14 residues. The CDR3 bases are TGTGCCAGCAGCGGGGACGGAGAGCAAGAGACCCAGTACTTC. Encoded protein: CASSGDGEQETQYF.

The table lists this clonotype with a few counts. The chain couples TRBV5-1 to TRBJ2-2, with D maybe TRBD1 (6 bases). V was pared by 3 bases and J by 4 bases, with 16 bases between. CDR3 length: 16 amino acids. The germline CDR1 and CDR2 sequences are SGHRS and YFSETQ. The CDR3 sequence is CASSSDSGFVTGELFF. The CDR3 DNA is TGCGCCAGCAGCTCGGACAGTGGGTTTGTCACCGGGGAGCTGTTTTTT.

This clonotype came up many times. The chain joins TRBV7-9 to TRBJ1-1; 7 bases are shared with TRBD1. The germline V gene encodes CDR1 SEHNR and CDR2 FQNEAQ (reference sequence). The CDR3 is 14 residues long. J gave up 1 base and V 4 bases, and 3 bases lay outside the gene matches. The CDR3 region is CASSYRGENTEAFF. The DNA of the CDR3 is TGTGCCAGCAGCTACAGGGGTGAGAACACTGAAGCTTTCTTT. The variable domain in full, with the rest retrieved from reference TRBV7-9 and TRBJ1-1, is DTGVSQNPRHKITKRGQNVTFRCDPISEHNRLYWYRQTLGQGPEFLTYFQNEAQLEKSRLLSDRFSAERPKGSFSTLEIQRTEQGDSAMYLCASSYRGENTEAFFGQGTRLTVV.

This clonotype was counted only a few times. J is TRBJ1-5 and V is TRBV20-1, with 10 bases lining up with TRBD1. Losses at the gene ends were 6 bases for V and 0 bases for J; bases not matched to a gene: 14. Germline CDR1 reads DFQATT; CDR2 reads SNEGSKA (reference sequence). The CDR3 spans 18 residues. DNA of the CDR3: TGCAGTGCCTTGAGGGGGACAGGGGCTTCTGATAGCAATCAGCCCCAGCATTTT. Amino acid sequence: CSALRGTGASDSNQPQHF.

This clonotype was detected a few times. The chain joins TRBV21-1 to TRBJ1-6; no check of the table's D call, TRBD1, against the DNA was made. TRBV21-1 is flagged as a pseudogene. The CDR3 extends over 13 amino acids. CDR3 amino acids: CASSTPHRGPLHF. In DNA form, the CDR3 reads TGTGCCAGCAGCACCCCCCACAGGGGACCCCTCCACTTT.

The V gene is TRBV6-4, the J gene TRBJ2-3; 12 bases agree with TRBD2. CDR3 size: 15 residues. Per the germline V gene, CDR1 is MRHNA and CDR2 is SNTAGT. The trim removed 10 bases at V and 1 base at J, leaving 6 bases unmatched. The DNA of the CDR3 is TGTGCCACCCCTAGACTAGCGGGGGGCACAGATACGCAGTATTTT. Protein: CATPRLAGGTDTQYF.

The sample holds a few counts of this clonotype. V usage is TRBV7-2 and J usage is TRBJ2-7; weak D call: TRBD1 (6 bases). The CDR3 consists of 14 residues. The V gene's germline CDR1 is SGHTA and CDR2 FQGNSA. Trimming left V 4 bases short and J 8 bases short, with 18 bases between. The chain's CDR3 is CASSWTESLFQQYF. CDR3 nucleotides: TGTGCCAGCAGCTGGACAGAGTCCCTCTTTCAGCAGTACTTC.

The chain recombines TRBV3-1 with TRBJ2-5, with D tentatively TRBD1 or TRBD2 (6 bases each). V was pared by 1 base and J by 3 bases, with 21 bases between. CDR3 length: 18 amino acids. Germline V gives CDR1 LGHDT, CDR2 YNNKEL (reference sequence). The CDR3 region has the DNA TGTGCCAGCAGCCAAGGGAGGGGGAAGGCCGCAACTAAAGAGACCCAGTACTTC. It codes for CASSQGRGKAATKETQYF.

This clonotype was observed a single time. This rearrangement joins TRBV5-1 to TRBJ2-1; D perhaps matches TRBD1 (6 bases). Germline lookup yields CDR1 SGHRS and CDR2 YFSETQ. The CDR3 sequence is 14 residues long. V was clipped by 2 bases and J by 5 bases, with 11 bases between them. CDR3 sequence (DNA): TGCGCCAGCAGCTTCCTGGACAGAAACAATGAGCAGTTCTTC. Protein: CASSFLDRNNEQFF.

The chain has TRBV4-2 and TRBJ2-7; 7 nucleotides line up with TRBD2. The V segment lost 0 bases and the J segment 2 bases; nucleotides outside the gene matches: 4. Germline values: CDR1 LGHNA, CDR2 YNFKEQ. The CDR3 loop spans 15 amino acids. DNA of the CDR3: TGTGCCAGCAGCCAAGATAGGGACTACCCCTACGAGCAGTACTTC. This translates into CASSQDRDYPYEQYF.

This clonotype has more than one count but fewer than ten. The chain has TRBV4-1 and TRBJ2-2; TRBD1 aligns across 7 bases. Per the germline V gene, CDR1 is MGHRA and CDR2 is YSYEKL. The CDR3 runs to 15 residues. The J segment lost 6 bases and the V segment lost 1 base, leaving 5 bases of the junction unmatched. The CDR3 spells CASSQVPTGSGELFF. The CDR3 coding sequence is TGCGCCAGCAGCCAAGTTCCGACAGGGTCCGGGGAGCTGTTTTTT.

This clonotype came up a few times. The rearrangement joins TRBV6-1 to TRBJ2-7, with D possibly matching TRBD2 (7 bases). Trimming cost V 6 bases and J 1 base, with 16 bases left between them. Germline lookup yields CDR1 MNHNS and CDR2 SASEGT. This CDR3 has 15 amino acids. The CDR3 sequence: CASRPGRGASYEQYV. The CDR3 coding sequence is TGTGCCAGCAGACCTGGCCGGGGGGCGTCCTACGAGCAGTACGTC.

J is TRBJ1-6 and V is TRBV7-3, with D possibly TRBD1 on 5 matching bases. Trimming pared 0 bases from V and 7 bases from J, leaving 10 bases between. The CDR3 is 15 amino acids. CDR1 and CDR2 from the germline V gene are SGHTA and FQGTGA. CDR3 region: CASSLTRDRNSPLHF. In nucleotides, the CDR3 is TGTGCCAGCAGCTTAACGAGGGACCGAAATTCACCCCTCCACTTT.

The V and J genes are TRBV7-9 and TRBJ1-1; maybe TRBD1 (6 bases). V lost 1 base and J 2 bases, leaving 11 bases between the germline ends. The CDR3 loop spans 15 amino acids. Germline CDR1 and CDR2: SEHNR and FQNEAQ (reference sequence). The CDR3 nucleotides are TGTGCCAGCAGCTTAGGCCAGGGGACCAACACTGAAGCTTTCTTT. It yields the protein CASSLGQGTNTEAFF.